This passage covers 5 T cell receptor beta chains from one sample sequenced in a study of shared clonotypes between healthy human individuals. Measured with immunoSEQ multiplex PCR; TCRdb has only the in-frame clones, and not every one. The table includes 2 million to 2.5 million clones, more than 90% detected once. Sequenced input: naive CD4+ T cells sorted from blood. Subset reported: CD45RA+ positively selected. The origin of the receptors is a man aged 18 to 30 in good health.

This chain connects TRBV7-2 to TRBJ1-2; D gene unclear. Looked up from germline, CDR1 is SGHTA and CDR2 is FQGNSA. V shed 1 base and J shed 6 bases, with 9 bases lying between them. This CDR3 has 13 amino acids. The CDR3 loop is CASSLGGVDGYTF. The CDR3 region has the DNA TGTGCCAGCAGCTTAGGTGGGGTTGATGGCTACACCTTC.

The count of this clone is one. CDR3 sequence: CASSGTVHNEQFF. Here the CDR3 DNA reads TGCGCCAGCAGTGGAACAGTCCACAATGAGCAGTTCTTC. The chain couples TRBV10-1 to TRBJ2-1; D not resolved. V dropped 4 bases and J dropped 5 bases, with 9 bases sitting between them. Germline values: CDR1 WNHNN, CDR2 SYGVQD (reference sequence). The CDR3 is 13 amino acids.

Regarding this clone: Other nucleotide sequences in the sample specify the same CDR3. This chain joins TRBV5-5 and TRBJ1-2; 9 bases line up with TRBD1. Losses at the gene ends were 0 bases for V and 1 base for J; bases not matched to a gene: 1. The CDR3 is made up of 15 amino acids. The germline gives CDR1 SGHKS, CDR2 YYEKEE (reference sequence). Written as DNA, the CDR3 is TGTGCCAGCAGCTTGGAGGGACAGGGTAACTATGGCTACACCTTC. Amino acid sequence: CASSLEGQGNYGYTF. Full variable domain (missing parts from reference TRBV5-5 and TRBJ1-2): DAGVTQSPTHLIKTRGQQVTLRCSPISGHKSVSWYQQVLGQGPQFIFQYYEKEERGRGNFPDRFSARQFPNYSSELNVNALLLGDSALYLCASSLEGQGNYGYTFGSGTRLTVV.

This chain uses TRBV28 with TRBJ1-1, with 10 bases aligning to TRBD1. Losses at the gene ends were 8 bases for V and 0 bases for J; bases not matched to a gene: 12. Germline loops: CDR1 MDHEN, CDR2 SYDVKM. There are 17 residues in the CDR3. The CDR3 loop reads CASLLGTGAGVNTEAFF. In DNA form, the CDR3 reads TGTGCCAGCTTATTAGGGACAGGGGCAGGAGTGAACACTGAAGCTTTCTTT.

The rearrangement uses TRBV21-1 and TRBJ1-1; the table's D call TRBD1 went unverified against the DNA. TRBV21-1 is recorded as a pseudogene. This CDR3 contains 16 residues. CDR3 region: CASSKAGDRSNTEAFF. CDR3 DNA sequence: TGTGCCAGCAGCAAAGCGGGCGACAGATCGAACACTGAAGCTTTCTTT.